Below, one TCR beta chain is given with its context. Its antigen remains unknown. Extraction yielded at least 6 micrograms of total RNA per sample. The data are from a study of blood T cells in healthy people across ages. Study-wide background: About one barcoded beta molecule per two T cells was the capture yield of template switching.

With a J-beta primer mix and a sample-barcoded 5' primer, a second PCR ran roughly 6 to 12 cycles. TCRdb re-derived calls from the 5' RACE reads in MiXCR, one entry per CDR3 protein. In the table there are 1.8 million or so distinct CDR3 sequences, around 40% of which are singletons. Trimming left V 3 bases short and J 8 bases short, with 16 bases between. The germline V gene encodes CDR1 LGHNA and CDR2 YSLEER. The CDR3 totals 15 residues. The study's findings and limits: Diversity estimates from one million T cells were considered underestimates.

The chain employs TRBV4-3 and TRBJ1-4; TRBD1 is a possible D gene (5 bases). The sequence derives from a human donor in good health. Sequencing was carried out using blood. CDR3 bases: TGCGCCAGCAGCCACGAGGGGACCCCATTCGAAAAACTGTTTTTT. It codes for CASSHEGTPFEKLFF.